Included here is one T cell receptor (beta chain) sequence, with context. The assay was immunoSEQ multiplex PCR, and TCRdb's table has in-frame clones only and misses some. The table records about 7,900 clones, over 70% of them present only once. The data originate from a study of chemoradiotherapy in HPV16-positive cancers. Germline V gene sequence: CDR1 SNHLY, CDR2 FYNNEI. The CDR3 totals 13 residues. Trimming left V 6 bases short and J 8 bases short, with 13 bases between. The specimen was collected from a patient who underwent chemoradiotherapy. The chain is built from TRBV2 and TRBJ1-4; D uncertain. This receptor was obtained from a human donor with HPV-associated anogenital cancer. The CDR3 is CASRGEVGEKLFF. CDR3 nucleotides: TGTGCCAGCAGGGGTGAGGTGGGAGAAAAACTGTTTTTT.